A selection of T cell receptor beta chains follows, all from one sample in a study of spatial heterogeneity in lung cancer. One entry per CDR3 protein results from TCRdb running MiXCR on the 5' RACE reads. The sample yields more than 60,000 distinct CDR3 sequences, approximately 8.1% seen once. Material: PBMCs, obtained at surgery. Every receptor here comes from a male donor with early-stage non-small cell lung cancer. CDR3s include the opening cysteine and the closing phenylalanine or tryptophan. D genes are given only for firm matches. The size entry is marked missing in some rows and otherwise reads once, few, many or a size class.

TRBJ2-5,13,TRBV20-1,.,.,TGCAGTGCTTCGAAACCCCACCAAGAGACCCAGTACTTC,CSASKPHQETQYF
TRBJ2-7,13,TRBV24-1,TRBD2,few,TGTGCCACCGAGGATAGCGGGAGATACGAGCAGTACTTC,CATEDSGRYEQYF
TRBJ1-5,12,TRBV2,.,many,TGTGCCAGCCAGGGTGGCAATCAGCCCCAGCATTTT,CASQGGNQPQHF
TRBJ1-4,15,TRBV19,.,.,TGTGCCAGTAGTATAGCCGGACGTACTAATGAAAAACTGTTTTTT,CASSIAGRTNEKLFF
TRBJ2-1,15,TRBV13,.,many,TGTGCCAGCAGCTTAGCGGGCCCCGGGTACAATGAGCAGTTCTTC,CASSLAGPGYNEQFF
TRBJ2-4,13,TRBV6-1,.,many,TGTGCCAGCAGTGACTATAGGGTATCCATTCAGTACTTC,CASSDYRVSIQYF
TRBJ2-5,16,TRBV7-8,.,many,TGTGCCAGCAGCTTTGGGGCGGGCCCTCGGGTTTGGACCCAGTACTTC,CASSFGAGPRVWTQYF
TRBJ2-6,19,TRBV19,.,few,TGTGCCAGTAGTACCCCCGGACGGAAAGAGAACTCTGGGGCCAACGTCCTGACTTTC,CASSTPGRKENSGANVLTF
TRBJ2-7,15,TRBV7-9,TRBD2,few,TGTGCCAGCAGCTTAGGACTAGCGGGAGACTACGAGCAGTACTTC,CASSLGLAGDYEQYF
TRBJ2-1,14,TRBV27,TRBD2,few,TGTGCCAGCAGCTCTAGCGGGAGTGGATATGAGCAGTTCTTC,CASSSSGSGYEQFF
TRBJ2-7,16,TRBV4-3,TRBD2,many,TGCGCCAGCAGCCAGGGGACTAGCGGGAATCTCTACGAGCAGTACTTC,CASSQGTSGNLYEQYF
TRBJ1-5,17,TRBV20-1,.,many,TGCAGTGCTAGAGGTAGCAGCCCGAACCTTAGCAATCAGCCCCAGCATTTT,CSARGSSPNLSNQPQHF
TRBJ2-1,16,TRBV11-3,TRBD2,few,TGTGCCAGCAGCCAGGATAGCGGGACGGCCTACAATGAGCAGTTCTTC,CASSQDSGTAYNEQFF
TRBJ2-2,17,TRBV6-5,.,few,TGTGCCAGCAGTTACCTTCGAGGGGGAGAAGTCACCGGGGAGCTGTTTTTT,CASSYLRGGEVTGELFF
TRBJ2-7,12,TRBV2,.,.,TGTGCCAGCAATTCAGGGGTGGACGAGCAGTACTTC,CASNSGVDEQYF
TRBJ1-1,14,TRBV2,.,.,TGTGCCAGCAGTGAAGAGGCGGTGAACACTGAAGCTTTCTTT,CASSEEAVNTEAFF
TRBJ1-1,14,TRBV14,.,.,TGTGCCAGCAGCCGAGCCCGGAGTGGCGCTGAAGCTTTCTTT,CASSRARSGAEAFF
TRBJ2-1,14,TRBV4-1,TRBD2,many,TGCGCCAGCGCCCCCCTAGCGGGATCTCAAGAGCAGTTCTTC,CASAPLAGSQEQFF
TRBJ2-7,13,TRBV11-2,.,many,TGTGCCAGCAGTTATACTGGGGGTTACGAGCAGTACTTC,CASSYTGGYEQYF
TRBJ1-1,16,TRBV6-2/TRBV6-3,.,.,TGTGCCAGCAGTTACTCGGGCAGGTCGATGAGCACTGAAGCTTTCTTT,CASSYSGRSMSTEAFF
TRBJ2-1,17,TRBV9,TRBD2,many,TGTGCCAGCAGCCAGAGCGTGACTAGCGGAATTTACAATGAGCAGTTCTTC,CASSQSVTSGIYNEQFF
TRBJ1-2,13,TRBV11-1,.,many,TGTGCCAGCAGCGGTCAGGTTAACTATGGCTACACCTTC,CASSGQVNYGYTF
TRBJ1-2,12,TRBV4-3,.,medium-sized,TGCGCCAGCAGCCAAGAGGGGGAAGGCTACACCTTC,CASSQEGEGYTF
TRBJ1-4,13,TRBV6-6,.,few,TGTGCCACCGGGGGGCAGGGAAACGAAAAACTGTTTTTT,CATGGQGNEKLFF
TRBJ2-1,13,TRBV5-6,.,many,TGTGCCAGCAGCTACAGGGATCGGAATGAGCAGTTCTTC,CASSYRDRNEQFF
TRBJ2-5,15,TRBV9,TRBD2,many,TGTGCCAGCAGCGTAGTCCCGGGGGAGGGGGAGACCCAGTACTTC,CASSVVPGEGETQYF
TRBJ2-2,14,TRBV24-1,.,many,TGTGCCACCAGTGATGGTGGTAACACCGGGGAGCTGTTTTTT,CATSDGGNTGELFF
TRBJ2-7,16,TRBV18,TRBD2,few,TGTGCCAGCTCCCCCGGACTAGCCGGGGCCGGCTCCGAGCAGTACTTC,CASSPGLAGAGSEQYF
TRBJ1-1,14,TRBV20-1,.,few,TGCAGTGCTAGAGATCCGCGGAGGAACACTGAAGCTTTCTTT,CSARDPRRNTEAFF
TRBJ2-3,15,TRBV20-1,TRBD2,many,TGCAGTGCTAGAGACCGGCTAGCGGGAGGAGATACGCAGTATTTT,CSARDRLAGGDTQYF
TRBJ2-2,16,TRBV7-2,TRBD1,.,TGTGCCAGCAGCTTGTACAGGGGACGGAACACCGGGGAGCTGTTTTTT,CASSLYRGRNTGELFF
TRBJ2-7,13,TRBV19,.,.,TGTGCCAGTAGCCCGGGGGCCAGATACGAGCAGTACTTC,CASSPGARYEQYF